Given below is one TCR beta chain in context. TCRdb's copy holds only in-frame clones and misses some; the assay was immunoSEQ multiplex PCR. The table includes about 70,000 clones, nearly 80% detected once. These data come from a study of blood T cell repertoires in COVID-19. Trimming cost V 4 bases and J 8 bases; bases outside gene matches: 5. Germline-derived CDR1 and CDR2 are SEHNR and FQNEAQ (reference sequence). This CDR3 contains 13 residues. Sequencing was performed on peripheral blood. The chain joins TRBV7-9 to TRBJ1-2; TRBD1 aligns across 9 bases. This TCR came from a woman aged 55-69 years with acute or convalescent COVID-19. CDR3 coding DNA: TGTGCCAGCAGCTCGACAGGGGGTGACGGCTACACCTTC. This translates into CASSSTGGDGYTF.